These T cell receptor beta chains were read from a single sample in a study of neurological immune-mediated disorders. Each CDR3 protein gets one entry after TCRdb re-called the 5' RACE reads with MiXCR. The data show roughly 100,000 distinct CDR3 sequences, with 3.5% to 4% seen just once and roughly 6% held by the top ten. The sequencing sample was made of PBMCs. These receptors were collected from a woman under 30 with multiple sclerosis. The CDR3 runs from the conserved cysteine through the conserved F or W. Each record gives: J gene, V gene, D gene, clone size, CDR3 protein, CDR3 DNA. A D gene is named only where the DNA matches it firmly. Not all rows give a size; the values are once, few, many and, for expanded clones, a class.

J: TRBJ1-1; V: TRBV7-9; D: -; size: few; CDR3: CASSLEGNTEAFF; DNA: TGTGCCAGCAGCTTAGAGGGTAACACTGAAGCTTTCTTT
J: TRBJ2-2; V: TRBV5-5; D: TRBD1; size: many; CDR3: CASSSGTGTPPGELFF; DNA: TGTGCCAGCAGCTCCGGGACAGGTACCCCCCCCGGGGAGCTGTTTTTT
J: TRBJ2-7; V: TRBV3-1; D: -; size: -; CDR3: CASSHRTAYEQYF; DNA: TGTGCCAGCAGCCACAGGACAGCCTACGAGCAGTACTTC
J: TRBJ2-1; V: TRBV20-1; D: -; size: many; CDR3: CSADKLAAGNNEQFF; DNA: TGCAGTGCTGACAAGCTAGCCGCGGGAAACAATGAGCAGTTCTTC
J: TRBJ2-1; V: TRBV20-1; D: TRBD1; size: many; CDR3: CSAAQLGTGQDRYADNEQFF; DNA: TGCAGTGCCGCACAACTCGGGACAGGGCAGGACCGGTACGCTGACAATGAGCAGTTCTTC
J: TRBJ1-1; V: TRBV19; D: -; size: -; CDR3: CASSIGRAGTEAFF; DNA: TGTGCCAGTAGTATCGGCCGGGCGGGCACTGAAGCTTTCTTT
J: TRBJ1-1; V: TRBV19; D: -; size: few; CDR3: CASSMEANTEAFF; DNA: TGTGCCAGTAGTATGGAGGCGAACACTGAAGCTTTCTTT
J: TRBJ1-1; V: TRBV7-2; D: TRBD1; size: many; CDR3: CASSPRTGLNTEAFF; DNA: TGTGCCAGCAGCCCACGGACAGGGCTGAACACTGAAGCTTTCTTT
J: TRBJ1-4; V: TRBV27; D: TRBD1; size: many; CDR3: CASSVDRGRGMATNEKLFF; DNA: TGTGCCAGCAGTGTGGACAGGGGGCGCGGAATGGCAACTAATGAAAAACTGTTTTTT
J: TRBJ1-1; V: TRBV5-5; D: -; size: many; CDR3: CASSLGVGANLRSTEAFF; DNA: TGTGCCAGCAGCTTGGGGGTAGGGGCGAACCTTAGGAGCACTGAAGCTTTCTTT
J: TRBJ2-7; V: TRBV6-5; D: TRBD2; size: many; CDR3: CASSLSGSVGYEQYF; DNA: TGTGCCAGCAGCCTCAGCGGGAGCGTCGGATACGAGCAGTACTTC
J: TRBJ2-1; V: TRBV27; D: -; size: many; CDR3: CASSFRGYNEQFF; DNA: TGTGCCAGCAGTTTCAGGGGCTACAATGAGCAGTTCTTC
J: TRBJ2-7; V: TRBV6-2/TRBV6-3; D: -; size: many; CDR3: CASSSGASLGEQYF; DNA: TGTGCCAGCAGTTCCGGGGCCTCCCTTGGCGAGCAGTACTTC
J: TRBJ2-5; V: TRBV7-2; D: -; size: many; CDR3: CASSPPGRQETQYF; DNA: TGTGCCAGCAGCCCTCCCGGGCGCCAAGAGACCCAGTACTTC
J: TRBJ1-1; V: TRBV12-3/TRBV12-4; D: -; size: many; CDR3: CASREGLNTEAFF; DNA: TGTGCCAGCCGAGAGGGCCTGAACACTGAAGCTTTCTTT
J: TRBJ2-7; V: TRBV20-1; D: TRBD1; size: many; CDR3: CSARGPGTGTDEQYF; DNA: TGCAGTGCTAGGGGTCCCGGGACAGGGACCGACGAGCAGTACTTC
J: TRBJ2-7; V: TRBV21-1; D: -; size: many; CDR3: CAGYSESSYEQYF; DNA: TGTGCCGGATATAGCGAGAGCTCCTACGAGCAGTACTTC
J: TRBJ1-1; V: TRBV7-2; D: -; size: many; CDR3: CASSLVGGFGNTEAFF; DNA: TGTGCCAGCAGCTTAGTAGGTGGTTTCGGGAACACTGAAGCTTTCTTT
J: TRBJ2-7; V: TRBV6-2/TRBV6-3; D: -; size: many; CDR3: CASSYLGHSGYEQYF; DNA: TGTGCCAGCAGTTACTTGGGCCACAGTGGGTACGAGCAGTACTTC
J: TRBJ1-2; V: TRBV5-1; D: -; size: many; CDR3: CASSLVGNYGYTF; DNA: TGCGCCAGCAGCTTGGTAGGAAACTATGGCTACACCTTC
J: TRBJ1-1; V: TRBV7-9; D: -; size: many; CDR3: CASIGHLAFF; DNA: TGTGCCAGCATAGGACACCTGGCTTTCTTT
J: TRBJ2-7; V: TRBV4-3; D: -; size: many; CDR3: CASSQDGSFVGQYF; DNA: TGCGCCAGCAGCCAAGATGGGAGTTTTGTTGGGCAGTACTTC
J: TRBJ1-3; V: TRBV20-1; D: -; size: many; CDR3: CSAAEYSNSGNTIYF; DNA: TGCAGTGCTGCCGAGTACAGTAACTCTGGAAACACCATATATTTT